The 26 T cell receptor beta chains below all came from one sample that was sequenced in a study of human T cells and chemical hapten exposure. Time point: pre-sensitization, week 0. Noted treatment: therapeutic diphenylcyclopropenone sensitization with weekly scalp DPC. TCRdb called the RACE reads again in MiXCR, with one record for every CDR3 protein. This table holds a few hundred thousand distinct CDR3 sequences, about 5% found once. The material sequenced was whole blood, taken in connection with sensitization to the hapten diphenylcyclopropenone (DPC). Receptors originate from a woman under 30 with alopecia areata. Some clones in this sample may be carry-over from other donors' samples.

There are many counts of this clonotype. The chain combines TRBV29-1 with TRBJ1-1; 7 bases are a match to TRBD1. V gave up 4 bases and J gave up 2 bases; unmatched junction bases: 4. In germline, CDR1 is SQVTM, CDR2 ANQGSEA. The CDR3 totals 13 residues. CDR3 amino acids: CSVAGQQNTEAFF. CDR3 DNA sequence: TGCAGCGTTGCGGGACAGCAAAACACTGAAGCTTTCTTT.

This chain links TRBV7-8 with TRBJ1-5, with TRBD1 matching 11 bases. Germline CDR1 is SGHVS and CDR2 is FQNEAQ. The J segment lost 1 base and the V segment lost 3 bases, leaving 2 bases of the junction unmatched. The CDR3 is 16 residues long. CDR3 DNA sequence: TGTGCCAGCAGCTTGGGGACAGGGGGAAGCAATCAGCCCCAGCATTTT. Its translation is CASSLGTGGSNQPQHF. Variable domain in full (rest from reference TRBV7-8 and TRBJ1-5): GAGVSQSPRYKVAKRGQDVALRCDPISGHVSLFWYQQALGQGPEFLTYFQNEAQLDKSGLPSDRFFAERPEGSVSTLKIQRTQQEDSAVYLCASSLGTGGSNQPQHFGDGTRLSIL.

The table lists this clonotype with many counts. The rearrangement links TRBV20-1 to TRBJ2-3, with 9 bases identical to TRBD2. The V and J ends lost 3 bases and 6 bases, in that order; junction bases with no gene match: 10. The CDR3 is 15 amino acids. Per the germline V gene, CDR1 is DFQATT and CDR2 is SNEGSKA (reference sequence). The CDR3, as DNA: TGCAGTGCTAGTGTGGGCGGGGGGGCCCTTGATACGCAGTATTTT. As protein: CSASVGGGALDTQYF.

This chain joins TRBV6-5 and TRBJ2-5; D is perhaps TRBD2 (6 bases). Trimming left V 1 base short and J 1 base short, with 7 bases between. The CDR3 covers 14 residues. Germline CDR1 MNHEY, CDR2 SVGAGI. The CDR3 region is CASSYLGLQETQYF. CDR3 sequence (DNA): TGTGCCAGCAGTTACTTGGGACTCCAAGAGACCCAGTACTTC.

The chain is built from TRBV4-1 and TRBJ1-3, with D unclear. V was clipped by 2 bases and J by 2 bases, with 10 bases between them. The CDR3 covers 15 residues. The germline gives CDR1 MGHRA, CDR2 YSYEKL. CDR3 loop: CASSQIAGTGNTIYF. The CDR3, as DNA: TGCGCCAGCAGCCAAATCGCAGGCACTGGAAACACCATATATTTT.

V is TRBV9 and J is TRBJ2-1, with 9 nucleotides matching TRBD1. The junction had 7 bases not matched to a gene; V was cut back by 4 bases and J by 8 bases. Per germline, CDR1 SGDLS and CDR2 YYNGEE. This CDR3 has 14 amino acids. The CDR3 loop reads CASSPTGGSDEQFF. The CDR3 bases are TGTGCCAGCAGCCCCACAGGGGGCAGCGATGAGCAGTTCTTC.

This clonotype was seen a few times. This CDR3 reads CASSLSNGVVADTQYF. The CDR3 DNA follows: TGTGCCAGCAGCTTATCGAACGGCGTCGTGGCAGATACGCAGTATTTT. The V and J genes are TRBV13 and TRBJ2-3; D call uncertain. V lost 2 bases, J lost 4 bases, and 16 bases lay in between. The germline gives CDR1 PRHDT, CDR2 FYEKMQ (reference sequence). The CDR3 length is 16 residues.

CDR3 residues: CASSRQRGRDGYTF. As DNA, the CDR3 is TGTGCCAGCAGCCGTCAAAGGGGGAGGGATGGCTACACCTTC. V and J are TRBV5-6 and TRBJ1-2; a possible D gene is TRBD1 (6 bases). The germline CDR1 and CDR2 sequences are SGHDT and YYEEEE. The CDR3 consists of 14 residues. Trimming left V 4 bases short and J 6 bases short, with 16 bases between.

The gene calls are TRBV13 and TRBJ1-2; D is unresolved. The germline V gene has CDR1 PRHDT and CDR2 FYEKMQ (reference sequence). The CDR3 consists of 15 residues. Trimming pared 5 bases from V and 4 bases from J, leaving 17 bases between. CDR3 DNA: TGTGCCAGCAGCCCCCAGAGAGGGCAGCTCTATGGCTACACCTTC. This translates into CASSPQRGQLYGYTF.

The J gene is TRBJ1-5, the V gene TRBV10-3; D ambiguous. Germline CDR1 ENHRY, CDR2 SYGVKD. This CDR3 contains 15 residues. V was cut by 7 bases and J by 0 bases, with 13 bases left in between. CDR3 amino acids: CAITDQPNSNQPQHF. The CDR3 DNA is TGTGCCATCACGGACCAGCCCAATAGCAATCAGCCCCAGCATTTT.

This clonotype was counted ten times or more. The chain combines TRBV29-1 with TRBJ1-2; D gene uncertain. This CDR3 region has 11 residues. Germline-derived CDR1 and CDR2 are SQVTM and ANQGSEA. Trimming left V 0 bases short and J 5 bases short, with 4 bases between. CDR3 amino acids: CSVEDGYGYTF. The CDR3 DNA sequence: TGCAGCGTTGAAGATGGGTATGGCTACACCTTC.

The genes are TRBV11-2 and TRBJ1-1; D is unclear. The germline V gene has CDR1 SGHAT and CDR2 FQNNGV. Between the trimmed V and J ends, which lost 5 bases and 11 bases, there was a span of 6 bases. This CDR3 is built from 9 residues. Written as DNA, the CDR3 is TGTGCCAGCAGCCCGTTGGCTTTCTTT. The encoded protein is CASSPLAFF.

The sample holds many counts of this clonotype. The chain carries TRBV21-1 and TRBJ1-5; TRBD1 is taken as the D call from the table, unchecked against the DNA. TRBV21-1 is termed a pseudogene. This CDR3 region has 18 residues. CDR3 sequence reads: CASSQRNRAFKGRQPQHF. CDR3 bases: TGTGCCAGCAGCCAAAGGAACAGGGCCTTCAAGGGAAGGCAGCCCCAGCATTTT.

The chain couples TRBV6-5 to TRBJ1-6; 8 bases agree with TRBD1. Germline V CDR1 and CDR2: MNHEY, SVGAGI. The CDR3 has 15 amino acids. The V gene end was trimmed by 8 bases and the J gene end by 8 bases; junction bases not matched to a gene: 11. The CDR3 DNA reads as TGTGCCAGCCGGAGGGACAGGAGAGAGGATTCACCCCTCCACTTT. Translated: CASRRDRREDSPLHF.

This clonotype was detected ten times or more. This sequence joins TRBV11-2 and TRBJ1-1, with TRBD1 matching over 7 bases. V lost 4 bases, J lost 4 bases, and 3 bases stayed unmatched. CDR1 is SGHAT, CDR2 FQNNGV, per germline. The CDR3 has 13 residues. The CDR3 nucleotides read TGTGCCAGCAGCTCCCAGGGGGGCACTGAAGCTTTCTTT. Its translation: CASSSQGGTEAFF.

Only a few counts were recorded for this clonotype. This chain joins TRBV7-9 and TRBJ2-7; weak D call: TRBD1 (6 bases). Germline loops: CDR1 SEHNR, CDR2 FQNEAQ (reference sequence). Trimming removed 6 bases at V and 3 bases at J, with 15 bases between. CDR3 length equals 14 residues. In nucleotides, the CDR3 is TGTGCCAGCAGTGTGACAGGTACTCTCTACGAGCAGTACTTC. It encodes CASSVTGTLYEQYF.

The V and J genes are TRBV29-1 and TRBJ1-1; D is undetermined. Germline V CDR1 and CDR2: SQVTM, ANQGSEA. Trimming took 5 bases from V and 0 from J, leaving 10 bases between them. CDR3 length: 13 amino acids. The CDR3 nucleotides read TGCAGCGTTTCAGACACCATGAACACTGAAGCTTTCTTT. Protein: CSVSDTMNTEAFF.

This clonotype has only a few counts. The V gene is TRBV24-1, the J gene TRBJ2-3; 8 positions agree with TRBD2. CDR3 length: 16 amino acids. V was pared by 3 bases and J by 2 bases, with 6 bases of the junction left unmatched. Per the germline V gene, CDR1 is KGHDR and CDR2 is SFDVKD. The CDR3 DNA reads TGTGCCACCAGTGATAACAGCGGGGGCTACACAGATACGCAGTATTTT. This gives the protein CATSDNSGGYTDTQYF.

This clonotype was observed many times. The chain combines TRBV29-1 with TRBJ2-3; D might be TRBD1 (5 bases). Trimming stripped 6 bases from V and 3 bases from J, with 16 bases between. The CDR3 loop spans 14 amino acids. The germline V gene encodes CDR1 SQVTM and CDR2 ANQGSEA. For the CDR3, the DNA is TGCAGCGTATTAAGGGGCCTCGGAACAGATACGCAGTATTTT. Protein product: CSVLRGLGTDTQYF.

This clonotype appeared many times. The rearrangement links TRBV12-3 or TRBV12-4 to TRBJ1-2; tentatively, D is TRBD1 (5 bases). The CDR3 covers 16 residues. The V end was cut by 3 bases, the J end by 6 bases, with 20 bases between. The CDR3 bases are TGTGCCAGCAGTTTCGGGGCCTGGGTGCGTGAGGATGGCTACACCTTC. The encoded protein is CASSFGAWVREDGYTF.

There are many counts of this clonotype. This sequence joins TRBV2 and TRBJ2-5, with D possibly being TRBD2 (6 bases). Germline loops: CDR1 SNHLY, CDR2 FYNNEI. Trimming removed 6 bases at V and 5 bases at J, with 19 bases between. The CDR3 sequence is 15 residues long. The CDR3 bases are TGTGCCAGCAGCCCCCGCGCCGGGGGAAGCGAGACCCAGTACTTC. This codes for CASSPRAGGSETQYF.

This clonotype was counted a single time. CDR3 bases: TGTGCCAGCAGTTTGGGTCGGCCTGGGGGGACCTACGAGCAGTACTTC. Translation: CASSLGRPGGTYEQYF. The chain combines TRBV27 with TRBJ2-7; D is possibly TRBD2 (6 bases). CDR1 and CDR2 (germline): MNHEY, SMNVEV (reference sequence). Trimming left V 3 bases short and J 2 bases short, with 17 bases between. This CDR3 is 16 amino acids long.

This clonotype was counted a few times. The chain carries TRBV13 and TRBJ2-2; 7 positions match TRBD2. This CDR3 is built from 16 residues. The ends lost 4 bases at V and 4 bases at J; junction bases unmatched: 9. CDR1 PRHDT and CDR2 FYEKMQ come from the germline V gene (reference sequence). CDR3 coding DNA: TGTGCCAGCAGCTCCCGGACTAGTGGGGCCACCGGGGAGCTGTTTTTT. Encoded protein: CASSSRTSGATGELFF.

The gene calls are TRBV29-1 and TRBJ1-1, with TRBD1 as a possible D gene (5 bases). CDR1 and CDR2 (germline): SQVTM, ANQGSEA. Trimming left V 5 bases short and J 8 bases short, with 15 bases between. This CDR3 is 12 amino acids long. The CDR3 is CSVFGGWGEAFF. The CDR3, as DNA: TGCAGCGTTTTCGGTGGGTGGGGGGAAGCTTTCTTT.

In its sample, this clonotype was seen a few times. The rearrangement links TRBV28 to TRBJ2-1; D possibly corresponds to TRBD2 (5 bases). Germline lookup yields CDR1 MDHEN and CDR2 SYDVKM. The CDR3 contains 14 residues. V was clipped by 10 bases and J by 5 bases, with 18 bases between them. The CDR3 spells CATIPRGIDNEQFF. The CDR3 DNA reads as TGTGCCACCATTCCTAGAGGGATTGACAATGAGCAGTTCTTC.

This clonotype occurred many times. The rearrangement joins TRBV7-3 to TRBJ1-1; no clear D. The ends were cut back, 5 bases at V and 4 bases at J, with 11 bases in the middle. This CDR3 has 13 amino acids. Germline loops: CDR1 SGHTA, CDR2 FQGTGA. The CDR3 bases are TGTGCCAGCAGCCCAGGATGGGCCACTGAAGCTTTCTTT. It specifies CASSPGWATEAFF.